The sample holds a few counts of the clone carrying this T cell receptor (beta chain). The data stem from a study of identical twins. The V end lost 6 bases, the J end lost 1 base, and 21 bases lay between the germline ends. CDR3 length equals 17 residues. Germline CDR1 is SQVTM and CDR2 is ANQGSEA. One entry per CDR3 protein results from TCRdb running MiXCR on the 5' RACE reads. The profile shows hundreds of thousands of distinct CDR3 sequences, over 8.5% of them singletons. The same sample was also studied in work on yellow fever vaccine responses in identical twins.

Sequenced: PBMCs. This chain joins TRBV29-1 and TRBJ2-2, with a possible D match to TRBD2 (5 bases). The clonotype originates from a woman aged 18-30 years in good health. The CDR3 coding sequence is TGCAGCGTGACGACCGTCTTAGCGACACGGAACACCGGGGAGCTGTTTTTT. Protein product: CSVTTVLATRNTGELFF.